These 5 T cell receptor beta chains came from one sample sequenced in a study of cytomegalovirus exposure and HLA in healthy donors. The primer mix had 60 Vbeta and 13 Jbeta primers. Profiling relied on immunoSEQ multiplex PCR, and the TCRdb table lists in-frame clones only, not all of them. Of about 150,000 clones listed, approximately 80% are singletons. The sample comprised PBMCs. These receptors were collected from a man aged 25-45 years in good health and CMV-seropositive.

There are a few counts of this clone. The genes are TRBV7-9 and TRBJ1-1, with D maybe TRBD1 (6 bases). CDR3 length equals 15 residues. In germline, CDR1 is SEHNR, CDR2 FQNEAQ (reference sequence). Between the trimmed V and J ends, which lost 5 bases and 1 base, there was a span of 14 bases. This chain's CDR3 is CASSRRTTGNTEAFF. The CDR3 nucleotides read TGTGCCAGCAGCAGGCGGACGACAGGGAACACTGAAGCTTTCTTT.

V gene TRBV19 combines with J gene TRBJ2-2; perhaps TRBD2 as D (5 bases). Per the germline V gene, CDR1 is LNHDA and CDR2 is SQIVND (reference sequence). CDR3 length: 15 amino acids. Trimming stripped 3 bases from V and 5 bases from J, with 13 bases between. CDR3 residues: CASSISASRTGELFF. The CDR3 DNA sequence: TGTGCCAGTAGTATTTCTGCTAGCAGGACCGGGGAGCTGTTTTTT.

This clone showed up just once. The chain carries TRBV7-9 and TRBJ1-2, with TRBD1 matching 10 bases. The CDR3 runs to 13 residues. The V segment lost 6 bases and the J segment 10 bases; nucleotides outside the gene matches: 8. The V gene's germline CDR1 is SEHNR and CDR2 FQNEAQ (reference sequence). The CDR3 reads CASSPGTGDDYTF. The CDR3 DNA reads as TGTGCCAGCAGTCCCGGGACAGGGGATGACTACACCTTC.

The chain is built from TRBV9 and TRBJ2-1; 10 bases match TRBD2. After removal of 3 bases from V and 4 bases from J, the junction contained 4 bases not matched to a gene. Germline V gives CDR1 SGDLS, CDR2 YYNGEE. The CDR3 is 15 residues long. The CDR3 DNA is TGTGCCAGCAGCGCTAGCGGGAGTGCTTACAATGAGCAGTTCTTC. Amino acid sequence: CASSASGSAYNEQFF.

This rearrangement joins TRBV9 to TRBJ2-1, with D perhaps TRBD1 (9 bases). In germline, CDR1 is SGDLS, CDR2 YYNGEE. The CDR3 is made up of 16 amino acids. Trimming shortened V by 3 bases and J by 3 bases, and 16 bases separated the two germline ends. CDR3 nucleotide sequence: TGTGCCAGCAGCGAAAGCGGGGGACAGGGCTACAATGAGCAGTTCTTC. It is translated as CASSESGGQGYNEQFF.